This entry describes one T cell receptor (beta chain). V was pared by 4 bases and J by 2 bases, with 1 base of the junction left unmatched. The CDR3 runs 13 residues. Germline lookup yields CDR1 LNHDA and CDR2 SQIVND (reference sequence). TCRdb's copy holds only in-frame clones and misses some; the assay was immunoSEQ multiplex PCR. Counted here are hundreds of thousands of clones, 95% occurring once; the ten biggest clones make up 0.11%. CD45RO-negative, CCR7-positively selected cells formed the naive CD8 fraction, excluding terminally differentiated effector memory CD45RA+ cells. Healthy adults negative for HIV, lacking recent acute infections or vaccinations, served as donors. The data belong to a study of shared clonotypes between healthy human individuals.

This TCR came from a woman younger than 45 in good health. Sequenced input: naive CD8+ T cells sorted from blood. The gene calls are TRBV19 and TRBJ1-2; 7 nucleotides agree with TRBD1. The CDR3 DNA is TGTGCCAGTAGTACGACAGGGAACTATGGCTACACCTTC. Protein: CASSTTGNYGYTF.